This T cell receptor beta chain was identified in a study of blood T cell repertoires in COVID-19 (dated by TCRdb to between 2020 and 2021). For the study in its entirety: Samples from collaborators originated in the United States, Italy and Spain and spanned both the acute and convalescent phases of COVID-19. The prospective study material was composed of cDNA or gDNA derived from T cells, B-cell-depleted T cells, or PBMCs. Subjects who had been exposed to COVID-19, were actively infected with it, or had recovered from it provided the deeply sampled blood TCRbeta repertoires that made up the dataset. The repertoires were released in a freely available public database meant as a resource for research on the immune response to SARS-CoV-2. The samples were drawn from two sources: the first 160 participants of the ongoing ImmuneRACE study, and over 1,000 subjects contributed by 6 global collaborators. Nearly every sample came with metadata listing a de-identified subject ID, COVID-19 status, age in years and sex. Where available, HLA class I and class II types were taken from metadata supplied by the sample provider and were not determined by assay-based typing. Study-wide conclusions, independent of this receptor: The amount of clinical and demographic metadata varied by source and participant and was provided uncurated.

Whole blood was collected in K2EDTA tubes by collaborating institutions according to the institutions' own protocols. For TCRbeta analysis, collaborators shipped samples as frozen whole blood, isolated PBMCs, or DNA extracted from either of those sample types. The immunoSEQ Assay, a bias-controlled multiplex PCR, was used to amplify TCRbeta CDR3 regions from genomic DNA. The source study handled its data this way. The number of nucleated cells in each sample was estimated by amplification of reference gene primers within the assay. Sequence reads were collapsed and filtered to measure the absolute abundance of every unique TCRbeta CDR3 rearrangement. For each sample, productive Simpson clonality was calculated as the square root of Simpson's diversity index across productive rearrangements. TCRdb's version of the immuneACCESS table is confined to in-frame rearrangements and falls short of the full clone set. An unresolved V gene accounts for under half of the shortfall where checked; the remainder is of unknown origin. From that table come the V and J calls and clone size; the DNA was used to work out D and trimming. A total of fewer than 50,000 clones appear in this sample, over 65% of them only once. Roughly 13% of the sample lies in the top ten.

On this clone itself: It lacks a known antigen. Within one base of it there is no much larger clone, and no base qualities were kept.

V is pruned by 2 bases and J by 6 bases, leaving 6 bases of the junction without a gene match. The CDR3 covers 14 residues, taking in both the cysteine and the phenylalanine. Left in the record is the CDR3 DNA by itself, 42 bases read in frame from the first base. For CDR1 and CDR2, the germline V gene lists MGHRA and YSYEKL. The source material was peripheral blood. This sequence originates from a human donor in a cohort sampled during active COVID-19. The rearranged segments are TRBV4-1 and TRBJ1-2, and 7 junction bases match TRBD1. Read as DNA, the sequence is TGCGCCAGCAGCCAACTTGACAGGGAGGATGGCTACACCTTC. This is translated as CASSQLDREDGYTF.